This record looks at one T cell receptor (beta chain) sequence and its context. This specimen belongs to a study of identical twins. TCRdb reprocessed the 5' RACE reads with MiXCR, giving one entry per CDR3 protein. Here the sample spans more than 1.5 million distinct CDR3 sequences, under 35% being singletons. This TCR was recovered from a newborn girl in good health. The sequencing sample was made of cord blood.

The CDR3 loop reads CASSFVTGGADGELFF. Written as DNA, the CDR3 is TGTGCCAGCAGTTTCGTGACAGGGGGCGCGGACGGGGAGCTGTTTTTT. The rearrangement links TRBV12-3 or TRBV12-4 to TRBJ2-2, with 10 bases fitting TRBD1. The J segment lost 7 bases and the V segment lost 3 bases, leaving 8 bases of the junction unmatched. The CDR3 length is 16 residues.